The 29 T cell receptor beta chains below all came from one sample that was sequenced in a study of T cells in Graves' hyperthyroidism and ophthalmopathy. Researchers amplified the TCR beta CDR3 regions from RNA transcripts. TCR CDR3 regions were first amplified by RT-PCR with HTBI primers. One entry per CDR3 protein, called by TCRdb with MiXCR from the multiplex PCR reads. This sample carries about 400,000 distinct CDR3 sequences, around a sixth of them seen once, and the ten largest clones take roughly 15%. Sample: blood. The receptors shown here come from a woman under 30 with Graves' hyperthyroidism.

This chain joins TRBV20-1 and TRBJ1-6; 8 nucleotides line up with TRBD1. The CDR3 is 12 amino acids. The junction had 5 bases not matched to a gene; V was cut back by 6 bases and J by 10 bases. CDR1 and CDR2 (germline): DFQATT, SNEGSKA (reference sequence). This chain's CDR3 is CSARTGNSPLHF. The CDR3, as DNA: TGCAGTGCCAGGACAGGGAACTCACCCCTCCACTTT.

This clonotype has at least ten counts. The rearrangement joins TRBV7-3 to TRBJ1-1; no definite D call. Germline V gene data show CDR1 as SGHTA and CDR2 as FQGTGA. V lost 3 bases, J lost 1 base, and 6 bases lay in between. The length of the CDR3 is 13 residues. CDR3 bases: TGTGCCAGCAGCTTCGGTTGGAACACTGAAGCTTTCTTT. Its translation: CASSFGWNTEAFF.

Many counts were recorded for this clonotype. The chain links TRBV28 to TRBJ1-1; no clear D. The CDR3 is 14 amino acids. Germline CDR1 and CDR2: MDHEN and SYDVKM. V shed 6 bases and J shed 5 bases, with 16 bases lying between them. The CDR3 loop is CASSSGSRRTEAFF. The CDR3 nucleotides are TGTGCCAGCAGCTCCGGCTCGAGAAGGACTGAAGCTTTCTTT. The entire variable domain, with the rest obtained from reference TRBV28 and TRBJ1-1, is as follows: DVKVTQSSRYLVKRTGEKVFLECVQDMDHENMFWYRQDPGLGLRLIYFSYDVKMKEKGDIPEGYSVSREKKERFSLILESASTNQTSMYLCASSSGSRRTEAFFGQGTRLTVV.

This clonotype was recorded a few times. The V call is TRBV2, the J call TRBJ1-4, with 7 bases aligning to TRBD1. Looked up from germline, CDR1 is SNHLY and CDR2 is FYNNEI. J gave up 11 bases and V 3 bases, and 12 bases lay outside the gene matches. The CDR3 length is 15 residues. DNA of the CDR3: TGTGCCAGCAGTGAGTACGGGACAGACAACGGGAAACTGTTTTTT. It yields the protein CASSEYGTDNGKLFF. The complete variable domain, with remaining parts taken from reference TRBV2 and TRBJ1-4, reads EPEVTQTPSHQVTQMGQEVILRCVPISNHLYFYWYRQILGQKVEFLVSFYNNEISEKSEIFDDQFSVERPDGSNFTLKIRSTKLEDSAMYFCASSEYGTDNGKLFFGSGTQLSVL.

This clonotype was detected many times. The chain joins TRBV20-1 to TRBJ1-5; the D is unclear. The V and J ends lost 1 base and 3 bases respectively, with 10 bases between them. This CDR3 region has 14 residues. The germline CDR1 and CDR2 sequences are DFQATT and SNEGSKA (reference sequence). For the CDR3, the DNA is TGCAGTGCTAGAGTGGGCCGGAACAATCAGCCCCAGCATTTT. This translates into CSARVGRNNQPQHF.

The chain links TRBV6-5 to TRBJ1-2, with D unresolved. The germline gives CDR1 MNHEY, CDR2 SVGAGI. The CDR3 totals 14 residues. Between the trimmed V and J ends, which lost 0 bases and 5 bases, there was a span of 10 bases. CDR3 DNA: TGTGCCAGCAGTTACTCAGGACCCTTGTATGGCTACACCTTC. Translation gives CASSYSGPLYGYTF.

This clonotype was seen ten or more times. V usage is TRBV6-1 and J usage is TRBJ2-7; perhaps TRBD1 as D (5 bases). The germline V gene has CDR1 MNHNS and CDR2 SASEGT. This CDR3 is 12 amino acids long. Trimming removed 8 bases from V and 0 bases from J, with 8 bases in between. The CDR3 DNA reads TGTGCCAGCGGGGCCCACTCCTACGAGCAGTACTTC. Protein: CASGAHSYEQYF.

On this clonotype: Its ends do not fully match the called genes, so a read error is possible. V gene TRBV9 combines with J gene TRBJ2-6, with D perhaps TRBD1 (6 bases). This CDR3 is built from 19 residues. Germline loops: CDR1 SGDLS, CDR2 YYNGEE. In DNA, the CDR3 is TGTGCCAGCAGCGAATCATTGGTACAGGGTGGCTCTGGGGCCAACATCCTGACTTTC. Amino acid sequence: CASSESLVQGGSGANILTF.

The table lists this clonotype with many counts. The CDR3 spells CSAREAWSYNEQFF. In DNA, the CDR3 is TGCAGTGCTAGAGAGGCGTGGTCCTACAATGAGCAGTTCTTC. V usage is TRBV20-1 and J usage is TRBJ2-1; no clear D. CDR1 and CDR2 from the germline V gene are DFQATT and SNEGSKA (reference sequence). The V gene lost 0 bases and the J gene lost 1 base, with 7 bases spanning the gap. The CDR3 consists of 14 residues.

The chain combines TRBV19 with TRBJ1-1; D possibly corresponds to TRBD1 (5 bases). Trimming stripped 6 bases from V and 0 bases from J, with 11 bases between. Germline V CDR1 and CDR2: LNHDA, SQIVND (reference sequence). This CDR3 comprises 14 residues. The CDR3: CASRPGPVNTEAFF. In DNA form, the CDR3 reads TGTGCCAGTAGACCGGGACCGGTGAACACTGAAGCTTTCTTT.

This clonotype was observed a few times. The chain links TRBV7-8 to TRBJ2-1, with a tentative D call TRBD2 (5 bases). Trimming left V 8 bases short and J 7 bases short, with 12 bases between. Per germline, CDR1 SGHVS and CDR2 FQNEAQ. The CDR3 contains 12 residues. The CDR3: CASALERNEQFF. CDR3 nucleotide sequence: TGTGCCAGCGCGCTTGAGCGGAATGAGCAGTTCTTC.

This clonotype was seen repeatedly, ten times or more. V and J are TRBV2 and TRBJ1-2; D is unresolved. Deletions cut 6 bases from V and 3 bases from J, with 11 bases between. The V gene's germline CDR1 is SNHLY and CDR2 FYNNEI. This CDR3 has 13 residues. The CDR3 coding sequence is TGTGCCAGCAGCCACGGGTCCCACTATGGCTACACCTTC. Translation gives CASSHGSHYGYTF.

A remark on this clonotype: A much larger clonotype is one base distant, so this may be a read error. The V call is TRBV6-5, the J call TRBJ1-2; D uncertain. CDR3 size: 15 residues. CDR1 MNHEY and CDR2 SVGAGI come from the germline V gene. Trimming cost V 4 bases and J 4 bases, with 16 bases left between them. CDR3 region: CASSCSETDLYGYTF. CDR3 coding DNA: TGTGCCAGCAGTTGCTCGGAGACGGACCTCTATGGCTACACCTTC.

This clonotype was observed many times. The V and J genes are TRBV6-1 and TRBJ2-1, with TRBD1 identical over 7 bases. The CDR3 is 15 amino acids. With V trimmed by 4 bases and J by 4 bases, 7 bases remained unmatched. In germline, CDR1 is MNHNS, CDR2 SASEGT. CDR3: CASSVQGLGYNEQFF. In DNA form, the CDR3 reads TGTGCCAGCAGTGTACAGGGGTTGGGATACAATGAGCAGTTCTTC.

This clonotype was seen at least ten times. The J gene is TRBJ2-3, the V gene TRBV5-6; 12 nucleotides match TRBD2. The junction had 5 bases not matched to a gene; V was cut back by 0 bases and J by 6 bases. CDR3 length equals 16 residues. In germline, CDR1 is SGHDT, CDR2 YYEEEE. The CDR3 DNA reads TGTGCCAGCAGCTTGGCGACTAGCGGGGGTTTTGATACGCAGTATTTT. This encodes CASSLATSGGFDTQYF.

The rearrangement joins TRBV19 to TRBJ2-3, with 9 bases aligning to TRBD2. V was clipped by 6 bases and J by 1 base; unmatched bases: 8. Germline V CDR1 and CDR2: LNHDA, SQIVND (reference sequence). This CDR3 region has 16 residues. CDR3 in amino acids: CASRALAGAGTDTQYF. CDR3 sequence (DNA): TGTGCCAGTAGGGCTTTAGCGGGAGCCGGCACAGATACGCAGTATTTT.

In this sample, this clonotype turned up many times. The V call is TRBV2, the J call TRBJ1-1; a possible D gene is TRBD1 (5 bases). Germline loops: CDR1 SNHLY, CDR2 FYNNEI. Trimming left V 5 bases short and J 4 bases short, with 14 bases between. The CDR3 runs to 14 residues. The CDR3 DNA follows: TGTGCCAGCAGTCCATCAGGGTTACCCACTGAAGCTTTCTTT. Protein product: CASSPSGLPTEAFF.

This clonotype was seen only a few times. CDR3 in amino acids: CASRTGYSNQPQHF. CDR3 nucleotides: TGTGCCAGCAGGACAGGGTATAGCAATCAGCCCCAGCATTTT. J is TRBJ1-5 and V is TRBV12-3 or TRBV12-4; 7 nucleotides align to TRBD1. V lost 6 bases, J lost 0 bases, and 2 bases stayed unmatched. The length of the CDR3 is 14 residues.

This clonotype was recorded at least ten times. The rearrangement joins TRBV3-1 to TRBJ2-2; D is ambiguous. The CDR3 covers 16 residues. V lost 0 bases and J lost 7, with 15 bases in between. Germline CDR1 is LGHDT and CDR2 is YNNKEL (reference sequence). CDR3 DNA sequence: TGTGCCAGCAGCCAAGACACGCCACGGGTTTTCGGGGAGCTGTTTTTT. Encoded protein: CASSQDTPRVFGELFF.

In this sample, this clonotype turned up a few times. CDR3: CASSVGLVGDRGQSGGYTF. Written as DNA, the CDR3 is TGTGCCAGCAGCGTAGGTCTTGTTGGGGACAGGGGGCAATCTGGTGGCTACACCTTC. The chain couples TRBV9 to TRBJ1-2, with 12 bases aligning to TRBD1. V was clipped by 0 bases and J by 7 bases; unmatched bases: 16. Germline CDR1 SGDLS, CDR2 YYNGEE. The CDR3 contains 19 residues.

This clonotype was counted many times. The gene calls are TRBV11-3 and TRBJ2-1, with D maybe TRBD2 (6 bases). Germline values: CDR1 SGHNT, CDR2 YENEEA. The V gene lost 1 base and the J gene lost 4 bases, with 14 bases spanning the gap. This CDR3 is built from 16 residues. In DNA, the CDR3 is TGTGCCAGCAGCTTAGTTTCGGGAGTGACTTACAATGAGCAGTTCTTC. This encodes CASSLVSGVTYNEQFF.

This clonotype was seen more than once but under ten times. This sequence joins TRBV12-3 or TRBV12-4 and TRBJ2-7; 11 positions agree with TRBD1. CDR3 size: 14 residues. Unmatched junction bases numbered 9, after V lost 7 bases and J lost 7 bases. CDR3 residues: CASTKDRGLQEQYF. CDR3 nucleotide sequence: TGTGCCAGCACCAAGGACAGGGGGCTTCAAGAGCAGTACTTC.

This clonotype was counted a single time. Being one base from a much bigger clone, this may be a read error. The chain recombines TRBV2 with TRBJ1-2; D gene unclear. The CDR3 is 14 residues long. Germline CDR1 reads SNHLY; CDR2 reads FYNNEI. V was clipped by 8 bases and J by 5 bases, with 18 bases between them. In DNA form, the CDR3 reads TGTGCCAGCGGTGTCGGCCAGGCACCTTATGGCTACACCTTC. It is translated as CASGVGQAPYGYTF.

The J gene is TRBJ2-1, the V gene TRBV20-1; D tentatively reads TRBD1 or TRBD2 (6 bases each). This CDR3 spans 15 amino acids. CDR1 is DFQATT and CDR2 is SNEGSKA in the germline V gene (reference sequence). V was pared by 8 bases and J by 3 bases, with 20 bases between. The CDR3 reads CSIRRGTESYNEQFF. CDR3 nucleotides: TGCAGTATTCGGAGGGGGACGGAGAGCTACAATGAGCAGTTCTTC.

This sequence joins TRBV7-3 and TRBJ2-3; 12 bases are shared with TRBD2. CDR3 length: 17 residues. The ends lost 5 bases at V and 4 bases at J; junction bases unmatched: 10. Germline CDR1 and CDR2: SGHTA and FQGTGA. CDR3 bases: TGTGCCAGCAGCCCTAGCGGGAGGGCCAGGGTCGCAGATACGCAGTATTTT. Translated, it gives CASSPSGRARVADTQYF. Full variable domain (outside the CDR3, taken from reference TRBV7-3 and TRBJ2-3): GAGVSQTPSNKVTEKGKYVELRCDPISGHTALYWYRQSLGQGPEFLIYFQGTGAADDSGLPNDRFFAVRPEGSVSTLKIQRTERGDSAVYLCASSPSGRARVADTQYFGPGTRLTVL.

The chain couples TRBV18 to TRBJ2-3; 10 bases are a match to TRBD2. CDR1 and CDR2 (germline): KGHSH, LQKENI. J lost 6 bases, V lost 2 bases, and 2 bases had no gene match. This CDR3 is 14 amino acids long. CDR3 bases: TGTGCCAGCTCACCATCTAGCGGGAGTGATACGCAGTATTTT. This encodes CASSPSSGSDTQYF.

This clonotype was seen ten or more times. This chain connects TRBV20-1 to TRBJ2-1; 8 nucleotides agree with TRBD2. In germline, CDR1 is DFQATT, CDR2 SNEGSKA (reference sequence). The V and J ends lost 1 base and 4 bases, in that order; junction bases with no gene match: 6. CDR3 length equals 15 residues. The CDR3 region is CSARGSSGIYNEQFF. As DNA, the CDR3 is TGCAGTGCTAGAGGGAGTAGCGGGATATACAATGAGCAGTTCTTC.

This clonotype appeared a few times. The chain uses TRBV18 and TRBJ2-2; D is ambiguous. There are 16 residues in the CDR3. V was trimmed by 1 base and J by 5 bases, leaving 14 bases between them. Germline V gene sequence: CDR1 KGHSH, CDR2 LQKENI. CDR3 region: CASSPLPPSPTGELFF. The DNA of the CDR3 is TGTGCCAGCTCACCACTACCTCCCTCTCCAACCGGGGAGCTGTTTTTT.

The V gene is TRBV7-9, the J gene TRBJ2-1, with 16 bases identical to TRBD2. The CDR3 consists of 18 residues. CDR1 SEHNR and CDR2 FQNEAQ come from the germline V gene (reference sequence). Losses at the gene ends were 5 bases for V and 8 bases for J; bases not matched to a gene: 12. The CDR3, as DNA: TGTGCCAGCAGCACCGGGACTAGCGGGGGGGCTATGGTCCATGAGCAGTTCTTC. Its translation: CASSTGTSGGAMVHEQFF.